The 7 T cell receptor beta chains listed next were all sequenced from one sample in a study of beta chain features in type 1 diabetes. Isolated RNA was reverse transcribed in full, so expressed TCRB transcripts were sequenced. Some clones are missing from TCRdb's copy, which holds only in-frame ones; the method was immunoSEQ multiplex PCR. The table has about 410,000 clones, 11% to 15% seen once. Sample: naive CD4+ T cells from blood. The source of these receptors is a young man in good health.

This clone was seen only a few times. The chain carries TRBV5-1 and TRBJ2-5; 8 positions match TRBD2. Germline V lookup: CDR1 SGHRS, CDR2 YFSETQ. The CDR3 length is 14 residues. V gave up 1 base and J gave up 5 bases; unmatched junction bases: 4. CDR3 region: CASSLFGGVETQYF. The CDR3 bases are TGCGCCAGCAGCTTGTTCGGGGGGGTTGAGACCCAGTACTTC.

The chain joins TRBV9 to TRBJ2-4; the match to TRBD1 covers 9 bases. The germline gives CDR1 SGDLS, CDR2 YYNGEE. CDR3 length equals 16 residues. The J segment lost 2 bases and the V segment lost 2 bases, leaving 5 bases of the junction unmatched. The CDR3 bases are TGTGCCAGCAGCGTCGGGACAGGGAATCCCAAAAACATTCAGTACTTC. It specifies CASSVGTGNPKNIQYF.

The chain is built from TRBV5-4 and TRBJ2-2; D perhaps matches TRBD1 (7 bases). Germline loops: CDR1 SGHNT, CDR2 YYREEE (reference sequence). The CDR3 has 14 amino acids. Trimming cost V 5 bases and J 9 bases, with 17 bases left between them. In DNA, the CDR3 is TGTGCCAGCAGTTTTGCAGGGGGGCTCAGGGAGCTGTTTTTT. Translated, it gives CASSFAGGLRELFF.

V gene TRBV2 combines with J gene TRBJ2-7; the match to TRBD2 covers 8 bases. The CDR3 has 14 residues. V dropped 4 bases and J dropped 7; count of bases not matched to a gene: 9. The germline V gene encodes CDR1 SNHLY and CDR2 FYNNEI. The CDR3 region is CASSVIAGSGEQYF. In DNA, the CDR3 is TGTGCCAGCAGTGTCATAGCGGGGTCGGGAGAGCAGTACTTC. The variable domain in full, with the rest retrieved from reference TRBV2 and TRBJ2-7, is EPEVTQTPSHQVTQMGQEVILRCVPISNHLYFYWYRQILGQKVEFLVSFYNNEISEKSEIFDDQFSVERPDGSNFTLKIRSTKLEDSAMYFCASSVIAGSGEQYFGPGTRLTVT.

The gene calls are TRBV10-3 and TRBJ2-3; no reliable D call. With 2 bases removed from V and 2 bases from J, the gap between germline ends came to 8 bases. Germline V CDR1 and CDR2: ENHRY, SYGVKD. This CDR3 is built from 14 residues. The CDR3: CAISESSHTDTQYF. DNA for the CDR3: TGTGCCATCAGTGAGAGCAGCCACACAGATACGCAGTATTTT.

This clone has just a few counts. This chain's CDR3 is CASRLPGGNTIYF. Here the CDR3 DNA reads TGTGCCAGCAGACTCCCCGGGGGAAACACCATATATTTT. The gene calls are TRBV28 and TRBJ1-3; D unclear. Germline CDR1 and CDR2: MDHEN and SYDVKM. The CDR3 totals 13 residues. Trimming took 6 bases from V and 4 from J, leaving 10 bases between them. The whole variable domain, remainder taken from reference TRBV28 and TRBJ1-3, is DVKVTQSSRYLVKRTGEKVFLECVQDMDHENMFWYRQDPGLGLRLIYFSYDVKMKEKGDIPEGYSVSREKKERFSLILESASTNQTSMYLCASRLPGGNTIYFGEGSWLTVV.

This clone was detected a few times. This chain uses TRBV5-4 with TRBJ2-3; TRBD2 agrees at 11 bases. Germline V gene data show CDR1 as SGHNT and CDR2 as YYREEE (reference sequence). The ends lost 3 bases at V and 5 bases at J; junction bases unmatched: 2. The CDR3 has 14 amino acids. The CDR3 DNA is TGTGCCAGCAGCTCCGGGACTAGCGGAGATACGCAGTATTTT. Protein: CASSSGTSGDTQYF.